Detailed here is one T cell receptor beta chain. The antigen is undetermined. This specimen belongs to a study of shared clonotypes between healthy human individuals. Background on the study: Three CD4 naive, three CD4 memory, two CD8 naive and one CD8 memory plate were used per donor. General study results and limits: In general, naive subsets displayed greater estimated richness than memory subsets did. Of the naive CD4 clonotypes, 4% to 5% were shared across a handful of donors.

Each subset's genomic DNA was split evenly across several immunoSEQ plates. Some clones are missing from TCRdb's copy, which holds only in-frame ones; the method was immunoSEQ multiplex PCR. The repertoire holds about 1.5 million clones, with about 98% as singletons. CDR1 and CDR2 (germline): SQVTM, ANQGSEA. The germline V and J ends were trimmed by 5 bases and 2 bases, with 6 bases remaining between them. There are 12 residues in the CDR3. This TCR derives from a man under 40 in good health. Sample: naive CD4+ T cells sorted from blood. Subset reported: CD45RA+ positively selected. This chain links TRBV29-1 with TRBJ2-2, with TRBD1 as a possible D gene (5 bases). In DNA, the CDR3 is TGCAGCGTTAGGGGAAACACCGGGGAGCTGTTTTTT. This gives the protein CSVRGNTGELFF.